This T cell receptor beta chain was found in a study of cytotoxic CD8 clonotypes in ibrutinib-treated CLL (dated by TCRdb to about 2021). Turning to the overall study: The cohort had about a dozen relapsed/refractory and some 15 treatment-naive patients; roughly 17 were IGHV unmutated. Responses were partial in some 24 patients and complete in 2; after median approximately 69 months follow-up, about 14 stayed in remission and some twelve progressed. Samples at response were collected after a median of 12 months of treatment, with a range of about 6 to 36 months. On average, each sample yielded around 250,000 productive templates and tens of thousands of productive rearrangements. Longitudinal samples were obtainable from about 30% of the roughly 90 participants in the trial. Cryopreserved peripheral blood mononuclear cells were obtained before treatment, at response, and at either sustained remission or disease progression. Every sample from remission and from progressive disease was obtained while the patients were still on ibrutinib.

The CDR3 runs 16 residues from the cysteine to the phenylalanine. Only the CDR3 DNA is retained, 48 bases long and in frame from the first base. V gives up 8 bases and J gives up 8 bases, and the segment between their germline ends measures 27 bases. CDR1 and CDR2 are read off the germline V gene (reference sequence) as SGHAT and FQDESV. Read against the paper, the sample's time point label means: progressive disease on ibrutinib. For TCR beta library preparation, roughly 2 micrograms of genomic DNA were extracted from the cryopreserved PBMCs. Longitudinal blood samples from CLL patients on ibrutinib monotherapy were analyzed using high-throughput TCR beta sequencing. The patients were enrolled in a single-center, open-label phase 2 trial of ibrutinib monotherapy. Concerning this clone: Its antigen has not been determined. Per-nucleotide qualities are absent, and no much larger clonotype sits a single base away.

A MiSeq instrument was used for deep resolution sequencing, which targeted depths ranging from 1 in 1 million up to 1 in 200,000 T cells, with coverage averaging 10x for each clonotype. TCR beta libraries were generated with the immunoSEQ hsTCRB Kit. As for the authors' bioinformatics: Data were analyzed with ImmunoSEQ Data Assistant and ImmunoSEQ Analyzer, with V, D and J genes assigned per IMGT definitions. Clonality was computed as one minus normalized Shannon entropy of productive rearrangement frequencies, ranging from 0 to 1. Public clonotype analysis was restricted to overrepresented clonotypes comprising at least 0.05% of each patient's repertoire. Repertoires from approximately 13 age-matched healthy donors in immuneACCESS were used as clonality controls. TCRdb holds this immuneACCESS table with in-frame rearrangements only. Some clones are missing; in checked studies, unresolved V genes explain under half, and the rest has no known cause. From that table come the V and J calls and clone size; the DNA was used to work out D and trimming. The sample profile shows approximately 60,000 clones; approximately 50% of them were found once. Around 25% of the sample comes from the top ten.

What the authors observed across the whole study: An increase in clonality was observed at ibrutinib response, with clonality remaining stable during sustained remission and falling back toward baseline at progression. Public clonotypes were rare and either shrank or stayed stable during treatment, and the rise in clonality at ibrutinib response reflected expansion of private clonotypes. Sampling times were not matched between patients in sustained remission and patients whose disease was progressing, and lymph node repertoires were not examined. Baseline clonality exceeded that of age-matched healthy donors and correlated strongly with circulating CD8+ T-cell counts.

The receptor was isolated from a human donor with chronic lymphocytic leukemia. The chain couples TRBV11-1 to TRBJ1-2, with TRBD1 as a weak D call on 5 bases. Sequencing was performed on PBMCs, taken at disease progression, from a patient treated with ibrutinib. Here is the DNA: TGTGCCAGCGTTTCCGCGGCAGGGCCCATCCCCGACGGCTACACCTTC. Its protein is CASVSAAGPIPDGYTF.